The 11 T cell receptor beta chains below all came from one sample that was sequenced in a study of blood T cell repertoires in COVID-19. Profiled with immunoSEQ multiplex PCR; TCRdb holds only in-frame clones, not every one. The table records 65,000 to 90,000 clones, 70% to 90% of them present only once. The sequencing input was peripheral blood. The source of these receptors is a man aged 50-59 years with acute or convalescent COVID-19.

The chain uses TRBV30 and TRBJ1-6; 10 bases line up with TRBD1. The CDR3 contains 17 residues. CDR1 and CDR2 from the germline V gene are GTSNPN and SVGIG (reference sequence). J lost 10 bases, V lost 0 bases, and 12 bases had no gene match. CDR3 DNA: TGTGCCTGGAGTGTTGGAACGCGGGACAGGGGTCGGTCACCCCTCCACTTT. Its protein product is CAWSVGTRDRGRSPLHF.

This chain links TRBV5-1 with TRBJ2-6; weak D call: TRBD1 (6 bases). The length of the CDR3 is 17 residues. Germline CDR1 SGHRS, CDR2 YFSETQ. The germline V and J ends were trimmed by 5 bases and 0 bases, with 15 bases remaining between them. The CDR3 nucleotides read TGCGCCAGCAGAACGGGACACCTAAGCTCTGGGGCCAACGTCCTGACTTTC. Residues: CASRTGHLSSGANVLTF.

The chain links TRBV9 to TRBJ2-2, with a possible D match to TRBD1 (6 bases). V gave up 0 bases and J gave up 3 bases, with 9 bases separating them. The V gene's germline CDR1 is SGDLS and CDR2 YYNGEE. The length of the CDR3 is 15 residues. CDR3 nucleotide sequence: TGTGCCAGCAGCGTAGGGGGGCGAGACACCGGGGAGCTGTTTTTT. The encoded protein is CASSVGGRDTGELFF.

The V call is TRBV5-6, the J call TRBJ2-7, with 8 bases fitting TRBD1. Germline CDR1 and CDR2: SGHDT and YYEEEE. V shed 4 bases, J shed 4 bases, and the junction held 7 bases outside the gene matches. The CDR3 runs to 14 residues. CDR3 amino acids: CASSRSTGVYEQYV. The CDR3 DNA reads TGTGCCAGCAGCCGATCGACAGGGGTTTACGAGCAGTACGTC.

This chain uses TRBV19 with TRBJ1-1; D unclear. Germline CDR1 LNHDA, CDR2 SQIVND (reference sequence). The CDR3 has 15 residues. V was trimmed by 0 bases and J by 5 bases, leaving 13 bases between them. The CDR3 DNA sequence: TGTGCCAGTAGTATAGATCCGCTGGGGAGGACTGAAGCTTTCTTT. Amino acid sequence: CASSIDPLGRTEAFF.

V and J are TRBV6-2 or TRBV6-3 and TRBJ2-3; TRBD2 agrees at 13 bases. Germline CDR1 MNHEY, CDR2 SVGEGT. The CDR3 runs to 15 residues. V was clipped by 6 bases and J by 3 bases; unmatched bases: 3. CDR3 loop: CASSSGLAGTDTQYF. The CDR3 DNA follows: TGTGCCAGCAGCTCGGGACTAGCGGGGACAGATACGCAGTATTTT.

This clone was counted only a few times. This rearrangement joins TRBV12-3 or TRBV12-4 to TRBJ2-7; D call uncertain. V gave up 3 bases and J gave up 4 bases, with 10 bases separating them. The CDR3 totals 13 residues. CDR3 residues: CASSLNNDYEQYF. CDR3 sequence (DNA): TGTGCCAGCAGTTTGAACAACGATTACGAGCAGTACTTC.

The rearrangement links TRBV5-6 to TRBJ2-5; 9 nucleotides agree with TRBD1. Trimming removed 4 bases from V and 10 bases from J; junction bases left unmatched: 8. Germline V gene sequence: CDR1 SGHDT, CDR2 YYEEEE. CDR3 size: 13 residues. The CDR3 coding sequence is TGTGCCAGCAGCCCCCCCGGGACAGGGCTCCAGTACTTC. Amino acids: CASSPPGTGLQYF.

This chain uses TRBV6-5 with TRBJ1-6; D is undetermined. The germline V and J ends were trimmed by 8 bases and 7 bases, with 9 bases remaining between them. Germline-derived CDR1 and CDR2 are MNHEY and SVGAGI. The CDR3 is made up of 12 amino acids. The CDR3 DNA follows: TGTGCCAGCCGCAACCGGAATTCACCCCTCCACTTT. Residues: CASRNRNSPLHF.

The chain links TRBV5-6 to TRBJ1-1; 7 bases align to TRBD1. Germline V CDR1 and CDR2: SGHDT, YYEEEE. The junction had 6 bases not matched to a gene; V was cut back by 8 bases and J by 2 bases. The CDR3 has 13 amino acids. This CDR3 is CASSRDSNTEAFF. CDR3 nucleotides: TGTGCCAGTTCCCGGGACAGCAACACTGAAGCTTTCTTT.

The V and J genes are TRBV30 and TRBJ1-5; TRBD1 is a possible D gene (5 bases). The ends were cut back, 5 bases at V and 3 bases at J, with 11 bases in the middle. The V gene's germline CDR1 is GTSNPN and CDR2 SVGIG (reference sequence). The CDR3 contains 13 residues. CDR3 sequence: CAWGAGLNQPQHF. The CDR3 DNA is TGTGCCTGGGGGGCAGGACTCAATCAGCCCCAGCATTTT.